This T cell receptor beta chain was found in a study of early T cells in non-severe SARS-CoV-2 infection. In the study overall: Chains from this unsorted whole-blood bulk RNA could not be paired.

Study outcomes and limitations: The study's VDJdb matching favored anti-spike CD8 responses and missed private and CD4 specificities.

In the library, individual cDNA molecules carried attached unique molecular identifiers. One entry per CDR3 protein, called by TCRdb with MiXCR from the 5' RACE reads. The data contain approximately 83,000 distinct CDR3 sequences, 11% to 15% of them singletons. This CDR3 contains 13 residues. V dropped 8 bases and J dropped 6 bases, with 11 bases sitting between them. Germline lookup yields CDR1 MNHNY and CDR2 SVGAGI (reference sequence). This clonotype was recorded a few times. Its antigen is undetermined. The specimen sequenced was whole blood. The rearrangement uses TRBV6-6 and TRBJ1-6; D remains unclear. This TCR was recovered from an adult who was a healthcare worker with PCR-confirmed SARS-CoV-2 infection or an uninfected control (not recorded which). The CDR3 sequence is CASVAKGNSPLHF. The DNA of the CDR3 is TGTGCCAGCGTAGCCAAGGGTAATTCACCCCTCCACTTT.